The 15 T cell receptor beta chains below were found in one sample sequenced in a study of tumor-infiltrating lymphocytes in primary liver carcinoma. Researchers generated TCR beta cDNA from approximately 520 ng of total RNA, relying on a constant-region primer. The TCR beta library was amplified through three nested multiplex PCR rounds in a modified ARM-PCR procedure. For about 11 cycles apiece, the opening two PCR rounds ran with TRBV1-TRBV30 forward primers and a C-beta reverse primer. TCRdb independently ran MiXCR on the multiplex PCR reads; one entry per CDR3 protein. The sample records 320,000 or so distinct CDR3 sequences, approximately 60% being singletons. Alongside blood RNA obtained from unsorted whole blood, germline DNA was also extracted. Specimen: peripheral blood. These receptors all stem from a man aged 40-49 years with primary liver carcinoma and hepatitis B virus infection.

About this clonotype itself: This may come from a read error, since a much larger clone is one base off. This rearrangement joins TRBV6-1 to TRBJ2-3; possible D gene TRBD2, 6 bases. The V gene's germline CDR1 is MNHNS and CDR2 SASEGT. V lost 2 bases to trimming and J lost 4 bases, with 19 bases between them. This CDR3 spans 17 amino acids. The CDR3 nucleotides read TGTGCCAGCAGTGAACGGTTACCGGGAGCTCGATCAGATACGCAGTATTTT. Protein product: CASSERLPGARSDTQYF.

On this clonotype itself: A read error may account for a junction end that differs from germline. The CDR3: CDSSPVLGPRETQYF. DNA of the CDR3: TGTGACAGCAGCCCCGTATTAGGGCCGAGGGAGACCCAGTACTTC. The chain has TRBV7-8 and TRBJ2-5; no clear D gene. Germline CDR1 is SGHVS and CDR2 is FQNEAQ. The CDR3 sequence is 15 residues long.

This clonotype was observed at least ten times. The chain joins TRBV29-1 to TRBJ2-1, with TRBD1 identical over 7 bases. J lost 4 bases, V lost 6 bases, and 9 bases had no gene match. The CDR3 covers 14 residues. Germline-derived CDR1 and CDR2 are SQVTM and ANQGSEA. DNA for the CDR3: TGCAGCGTCTTCCATCGGGACAGATACAATGAGCAGTTCTTC. This translates into CSVFHRDRYNEQFF.

Note on this clonotype: A much larger clonotype is one base distant, so this may be a read error. The CDR3: CASTHTDKQYF. Here the CDR3 DNA reads TGCGCCAGCACCCACACAGATAAGCAGTATTTT. V gene TRBV10-2 combines with J gene TRBJ2-3; D is uncertain. The length of the CDR3 is 11 residues. The germline V gene has CDR1 WSHSY and CDR2 SAAADI.

This clonotype has a handful of counts. This may be a read error: a much more frequent sequence differs by one nucleotide. The chain is built from TRBV6-6 and TRBJ1-5; D gene ambiguous. This CDR3 region has 13 residues. Germline V gene data show CDR1 as MNHNY and CDR2 as SVGAGI (reference sequence). CDR3 DNA sequence: TGTGTCAGCAGAGCAGATAGCAATCAGCCCCAGCATTTT. Amino acids: CVSRADSNQPQHF.

The J gene is TRBJ2-1, the V gene TRBV11-1; TRBD2 is a possible D gene (5 bases). The CDR3 extends over 14 amino acids. V was pared by 6 bases and J by 9 bases, with 18 bases between. Germline V lookup: CDR1 SGHAT, CDR2 FQDESV (reference sequence). This CDR3 is CASSLTGYGREQFF. CDR3 in DNA: TGTGCCAGCAGTTTAACGGGATACGGGCGTGAGCAGTTCTTC.

At least ten counts were recorded for this clonotype. V usage is TRBV6-5 and J usage is TRBJ1-2; 7 nucleotides match TRBD1. V gave up 6 bases and J gave up 4 bases; unmatched junction bases: 8. The CDR3 sequence is 14 residues long. CDR1 and CDR2 from the germline V gene are MNHEY and SVGAGI. As DNA, the CDR3 is TGTGCCAGCAGCCCCCAGGGGGAAGGCTATGGCTACACCTTC. This encodes CASSPQGEGYGYTF.

V is TRBV7-8 and J is TRBJ2-1; D is undetermined. Trimming took off 10 bases at V and 8 bases at J, with 15 bases between the two ends. The CDR3 spans 12 residues. Germline loops: CDR1 SGHVS, CDR2 FQNEAQ. The CDR3 reads CATRDRRDEQFF. CDR3 coding DNA: TGTGCCACCCGAGACCGACGAGATGAGCAGTTCTTC. The full variable domain, rest sourced from reference TRBV7-8 and TRBJ2-1, is GAGVSQSPRYKVAKRGQDVALRCDPISGHVSLFWYQQALGQGPEFLTYFQNEAQLDKSGLPSDRFFAERPEGSVSTLKIQRTQQEDSAVYLCATRDRRDEQFFGPGTRLTVL.

This clonotype came up many times. This rearrangement joins TRBV6-2 or TRBV6-3 to TRBJ1-1, with D possibly matching TRBD1 (6 bases). With 5 bases removed from V and 6 bases from J, the gap between germline ends came to 16 bases. Germline V lookup: CDR1 MNHEY, CDR2 SVGEGT. This CDR3 has 14 amino acids. CDR3 sequence: CASSAQLGAAEAFF. CDR3 in DNA: TGTGCCAGCAGTGCACAATTGGGGGCCGCTGAAGCTTTCTTT.

Turning to this clonotype: A much bigger clone sits one base away, suggesting this may be a read error. The rearrangement joins TRBV6-2 or TRBV6-3 to TRBJ1-4; 11 bases are a match to TRBD1. This CDR3 spans 14 amino acids. CDR1 and CDR2 from the germline V gene are MNHEY and SVGEGT. DNA of the CDR3: TGTGTCAGCAGTTCCTGGACAGGGGGCAGGAAACTGTTTTTT. It translates to CVSSSWTGGRKLFF.

As to this clonotype: In this CDR3 the conserved last residue, phenylalanine or tryptophan, is missing, so a read error is likely. The DNA is left out, because the CDR3 cannot be placed on it with certainty; the CDR3 is given as TCRdb lists it. The chain has TRBV21-1 and TRBJ1-5. TRBV21-1 constitutes a pseudogene. The CDR3 extends over 12 residues, inclusive of both ends. Here the CDR3 reads CTSSRSNQPQHL.

The chain has TRBV11-2 and TRBJ2-1, with D possibly matching TRBD1 (6 bases). Trimming cost V 3 bases and J 9 bases, with 18 bases left between them. Germline CDR1 reads SGHAT; CDR2 reads FQNNGV. The CDR3 is 15 residues long. This CDR3 reads CASSFHRDTHSEQFF. CDR3 sequence (DNA): TGTGCCAGCAGCTTCCACCGGGACACTCACAGTGAGCAGTTCTTC.

Details on this clonotype: Germline and junction disagree at one end, which may indicate a read error. V gene TRBV5-4 combines with J gene TRBJ2-2; D call uncertain. Germline lookup yields CDR1 SGHNT and CDR2 YYREEE (reference sequence). The CDR3 is 15 residues long. This CDR3 is CTSSLGSRGTGELFF. CDR3 DNA sequence: TGTACCAGCAGCTTGGGATCCCGAGGCACCGGGGAGCTGTTTTTT.

This clonotype turned up a few times. A much larger clone sits a single nucleotide away, making a read error possible. The genes are TRBV6-6 and TRBJ1-1; TRBD1 might be the D (6 bases). This CDR3 spans 14 amino acids. Germline V gene data show CDR1 as MNHNY and CDR2 as SVGAGI (reference sequence). CDR3 protein: CASNYSAGATEAFF. DNA for the CDR3: TGTGCCAGCAATTACTCGGCAGGGGCCACTGAAGCTTTCTTT.

The chain combines TRBV11-2 with TRBJ2-1; 8 nucleotides match TRBD2. V lost 8 bases and J lost 4; bases outside the gene matches: 7. In germline, CDR1 is SGHAT, CDR2 FQNNGV. The CDR3 totals 14 residues. The CDR3 nucleotides read TGTGCCAGCGCCACGGGAGGGCCGTACAATGAGCAGTTCTTC. Translating it yields CASATGGPYNEQFF.